One sample yielded the 30 T cell receptor beta chains listed below, sequenced in a study of blood T cell repertoires in COVID-19 (dated by TCRdb to the early 2020s). Receptor amplification or capture employed the immunoSEQ multiplex PCR assay. TCRdb's version of the immuneACCESS table is confined to in-frame rearrangements and falls short of the full clone set. An unresolved V gene accounts for under half of the shortfall where checked; the remainder is of unknown origin. This sample has 200,000 to 250,000 clones in its table, and about 85% of those were observed once. 15% to 20% of the sample is held by the ten biggest clonotypes. The specimen sequenced was peripheral blood. The receptors were gathered from a woman aged 80 or over with active or convalescent COVID-19.

The rearrangement joins TRBV15 to TRBJ2-1; 9 bases match TRBD2. After removal of 0 bases from V and 3 bases from J, the junction contained 6 bases not matched to a gene. This CDR3 is 17 amino acids long. CDR1 LNHNV and CDR2 YYDKDF come from the germline V gene (reference sequence). The CDR3 loop is CATSRDLGSGGYNEQFF. The CDR3 nucleotides read TGTGCCACCAGCAGAGATCTCGGTAGCGGGGGCTACAATGAGCAGTTCTTC. The full variable domain, rest sourced from reference TRBV15 and TRBJ2-1, is DAMVIQNPRYQVTQFGKPVTLSCSQTLNHNVMYWYQQKSSQAPKLLFHYYDKDFNNEADTPDNFQSRRPNTSFCFLDIRSPGLGDTAMYLCATSRDLGSGGYNEQFFGPGTRLTVL.

The rearrangement uses TRBV5-1 and TRBJ1-1; unclear D gene. Deletions cut 0 bases from V and 4 bases from J, with 10 bases between. The CDR3 has 14 residues. Germline V lookup: CDR1 SGHRS, CDR2 YFSETQ. Here the CDR3 DNA reads TGCGCCAGCAGCTTGGTTCATGGCAGCACTGAAGCTTTCTTT. Translating gives CASSLVHGSTEAFF.

The chain is built from TRBV5-1 and TRBJ1-4, with D unresolved. Trimming removed 5 bases at V and 6 bases at J, with 14 bases between. CDR3 size: 14 residues. The germline CDR1 and CDR2 sequences are SGHRS and YFSETQ. Here the CDR3 reads CASSVGTSDEKLFF. CDR3 nucleotide sequence: TGCGCCAGCAGTGTAGGTACGAGCGATGAAAAACTGTTTTTT.

The V call is TRBV19, the J call TRBJ2-5, with D possibly matching TRBD2 (6 bases). V lost 3 bases to trimming and J lost 2 bases, with 10 bases between them. The CDR3 covers 14 residues. CDR1 and CDR2 from the germline V gene are LNHDA and SQIVND (reference sequence). The chain's CDR3 is CASSIGSTQETQYF. CDR3 nucleotides: TGTGCCAGTAGTATCGGGAGTACGCAAGAGACCCAGTACTTC. Full variable domain (remainder filled in from reference TRBV19 and TRBJ2-5): DGGITQSPKYLFRKEGQNVTLSCEQNLNHDAMYWYRQDPGQGLRLIYYSQIVNDFQKGDIAEGYSVSREKKESFPLTVTSAQKNPTAFYLCASSIGSTQETQYFGPGTRLLVL.

The chain recombines TRBV7-2 with TRBJ2-3, with TRBD2 matching over 8 bases. Trimming at V came to 5 bases and at J to 7 bases, leaving 11 bases not matched to a gene. Germline-derived CDR1 and CDR2 are SGHTA and FQGNSA. The CDR3 is 15 residues long. DNA for the CDR3: TGTGCCAGCAGCCAGAGGGGTAGCGGGGATTATACGCAGTATTTT. Amino acids: CASSQRGSGDYTQYF.

This clone showed up just a few times. The chain recombines TRBV5-5 with TRBJ1-3; D unclear. Germline CDR1 SGHKS, CDR2 YYEKEE (reference sequence). The CDR3 length is 16 residues. V was pared by 0 bases and J by 0 bases, with 10 bases between. The CDR3 DNA reads as TGTGCCAGCAGCTTGGTATTCGGGAACTCTGGAAACACCATATATTTT. Translated: CASSLVFGNSGNTIYF.

Here the CDR3 DNA reads TGTGCCAGCAGTTACTCTGGGACAGCCATGAACGGGGAAGCTTTCTTT. Its translation: CASSYSGTAMNGEAFF. The chain couples TRBV6-5 to TRBJ1-1; TRBD1 aligns across 7 bases. The germline V gene has CDR1 MNHEY and CDR2 SVGAGI. V dropped 0 bases and J dropped 8; count of bases not matched to a gene: 12. The CDR3 sequence is 16 residues long.

The rearrangement links TRBV6-5 to TRBJ1-2, with D tentatively TRBD1 (6 bases). V lost 0 bases and J 8 bases, leaving 16 bases between the germline ends. Germline V gene sequence: CDR1 MNHEY, CDR2 SVGAGI. The CDR3 runs to 15 residues. CDR3 nucleotides: TGTGCCAGCAGTTACTCGAGTTCTAGGGGGAGCGGCTACACCTTC. Amino acid sequence: CASSYSSSRGSGYTF.

J is TRBJ2-7 and V is TRBV6-6; TRBD2 matches at 7 bases. Germline loops: CDR1 MNHNY, CDR2 SVGAGI (reference sequence). The V and J ends lost 3 bases and 2 bases, in that order; junction bases with no gene match: 7. The CDR3 runs 15 residues. The CDR3 sequence is CASSYPGGGTYEQYF. In DNA, the CDR3 is TGTGCCAGCAGTTATCCGGGAGGAGGAACCTACGAGCAGTACTTC.

The chain joins TRBV3-1 (or the pseudogene TRBV3-2) to TRBJ1-4, with TRBD1 identical over 12 bases. The CDR3 length is 17 residues. The germline V gene encodes CDR1 LGHDT and CDR2 YNNKEL (reference sequence). V was clipped by 0 bases and J by 9 bases; unmatched bases: 8. The DNA of the CDR3 is TGTGCCAGCAGCCAAGATAGGAGGGGACAGGGGGCGCAAAAACTGTTTTTT. Translated, it gives CASSQDRRGQGAQKLFF.

In its sample, this clone was seen a few times. The V and J genes are TRBV29-1 and TRBJ1-1; D is uncertain. V was cut by 1 base and J by 3 bases, with 9 bases left in between. The germline V gene has CDR1 SQVTM and CDR2 ANQGSEA. This CDR3 has 13 residues. CDR3 DNA: TGCAGCGTTGAAGGATTACGGGACACTGAAGCTTTCTTT. Translating it yields CSVEGLRDTEAFF.

Note on this clone: Compared with germline, one end of the junction differs, possibly owing to a read error. This chain joins TRBV2 and TRBJ2-1, with 11 bases that match TRBD2. The CDR3 is made up of 13 amino acids. Germline lookup yields CDR1 SNHLY and CDR2 FYNNEI. The CDR3 sequence: CASSEGLAGGLVF. CDR3 DNA sequence: TGTGCCAGCAGTGAAGGGCTAGCGGGAGGTTTGGTCTTC.

This chain joins TRBV6-4 and TRBJ1-3; D unresolved. V was shortened by 7 bases and J by 0 bases, with 13 bases between the two germline ends. The CDR3 has 15 amino acids. CDR1 MRHNA and CDR2 SNTAGT come from the germline V gene. CDR3 region: CASTGSDYSGNTIYF. DNA for the CDR3: TGTGCCAGCACAGGCTCGGATTACTCTGGAAACACCATATATTTT.

V is TRBV28 and J is TRBJ1-4; 7 bases are shared with TRBD1. CDR3 length equals 15 residues. Unmatched junction bases numbered 10, after V lost 6 bases and J lost 6 bases. CDR1 MDHEN and CDR2 SYDVKM come from the germline V gene. CDR3 protein: CASRENRGGYEKLFF. DNA for the CDR3: TGTGCCAGCAGAGAAAACAGGGGAGGATATGAAAAACTGTTTTTT.

V is TRBV18 and J is TRBJ2-2; D gene uncertain. The CDR3 runs 16 residues. V was trimmed by 6 bases and J by 0 bases, leaving 14 bases between them. Germline-derived CDR1 and CDR2 are KGHSH and LQKENI. The DNA for the CDR3 is TGTGCCAGCTCCATTACCCCAGCGTCGAACACCGGGGAGCTGTTTTTT. This codes for CASSITPASNTGELFF.

CDR3 in amino acids: CAWSLGTSGRAYEQYF. CDR3 sequence (DNA): TGTGCCTGGAGTCTTGGGACTAGCGGGAGGGCCTACGAGCAGTACTTC. The chain has TRBV30 and TRBJ2-7; 16 bases match TRBD2. CDR1 GTSNPN and CDR2 SVGIG come from the germline V gene (reference sequence). V shed 2 bases, J shed 2 bases, and the junction held 3 bases outside the gene matches. The CDR3 has 16 residues.

The chain employs TRBV19 and TRBJ2-3; D gene ambiguous. V dropped 9 bases and J dropped 8 bases, with 18 bases sitting between them. The germline V gene encodes CDR1 LNHDA and CDR2 SQIVND (reference sequence). The CDR3 sequence is 13 residues long. The CDR3 coding sequence is TGTGCCAGCACCCCGGTTCGCCCTCCTACGCAGTATTTT. Residues: CASTPVRPPTQYF.

This rearrangement joins TRBV29-1 to TRBJ2-3; D perhaps matches TRBD1 (6 bases). Trimming removed 3 bases at V and 1 base at J, with 11 bases between. The V gene's germline CDR1 is SQVTM and CDR2 ANQGSEA. The CDR3 length is 14 residues. CDR3 nucleotides: TGCAGCGTTGATAGGCCAGGGGGCACAGATACGCAGTATTTT. It yields the protein CSVDRPGGTDTQYF.

This clone was detected only a few times. The chain is built from TRBV7-2 and TRBJ2-7; 7 bases agree with TRBD2. V was clipped by 6 bases and J by 3 bases; unmatched bases: 11. The V gene's germline CDR1 is SGHTA and CDR2 FQGNSA. CDR3 size: 15 residues. CDR3 loop: CASSYLGLAVYEQYF. DNA of the CDR3: TGTGCCAGCAGTTATCTCGGGCTAGCGGTCTACGAGCAGTACTTC.

The gene calls are TRBV7-2 and TRBJ1-3; 7 nucleotides line up with TRBD1. V was clipped by 4 bases and J by 4 bases; unmatched bases: 4. CDR1 and CDR2 from the germline V gene are SGHTA and FQGNSA. The CDR3 consists of 14 residues. CDR3 DNA sequence: TGTGCCAGCAGCTCCACAGGGGCCGGAAACACCATATATTTT. Encoded protein: CASSSTGAGNTIYF.

This chain uses TRBV18 with TRBJ1-5; 8 positions agree with TRBD1. J lost 7 bases, V lost 6 bases, and 8 bases had no gene match. Germline V lookup: CDR1 KGHSH, CDR2 LQKENI. This CDR3 comprises 14 residues. In nucleotides, the CDR3 is TGTGCCAGCTCTCAGGGACAGGCCATACAGCCCCAGCATTTT. This translates into CASSQGQAIQPQHF.

The table lists this clone with a count of one. The chain couples TRBV9 to TRBJ2-1; 10 nucleotides match TRBD2. The J segment lost 2 bases and the V segment lost 4 bases, leaving 6 bases of the junction unmatched. The CDR3 covers 16 residues. Germline CDR1 is SGDLS and CDR2 is YYNGEE. The CDR3, as DNA: TGTGCCAGCAGCCCCGAGCTAGCGGGGGCCTACAATGAGCAGTTCTTC. Translated: CASSPELAGAYNEQFF.

This clone was observed a few times. The chain couples TRBV5-1 to TRBJ2-2; D is ambiguous. The V end was cut by 2 bases, the J end by 3 bases, with 5 bases between. CDR1 is SGHRS, CDR2 YFSETQ, per germline. The CDR3 loop spans 13 amino acids. The CDR3, as DNA: TGCGCCAGCAGCTTACGGGACACCGGGGAGCTGTTTTTT. Encoded protein: CASSLRDTGELFF.

The chain is built from TRBV11-3 and TRBJ2-5; D unclear. Germline V gene data show CDR1 as SGHNT and CDR2 as YENEEA. With 3 bases removed from V and 2 bases from J, the gap between germline ends came to 13 bases. This CDR3 spans 15 amino acids. CDR3 DNA: TGTGCCAGCAGCTTCATGTCAAAGACACAAGAGACCCAGTACTTC. Translated: CASSFMSKTQETQYF. Looking up the rest from reference TRBV11-3 and TRBJ2-5 gives the full variable domain: EAGVVQSPRYKIIEKKQPVAFWCNPISGHNTLYWYLQNLGQGPELLIRYENEEAVDDSQLPKDRFSAERLKGVDSTLKIQPAELGDSAVYLCASSFMSKTQETQYFGPGTRLLVL.

This chain joins TRBV6-1 and TRBJ2-1, with 11 bases fitting TRBD2. CDR1 and CDR2 (germline): MNHNS, SASEGT. Trimming cost V 6 bases and J 9 bases; bases outside gene matches: 10. The CDR3 is 15 amino acids. As DNA, the CDR3 is TGTGCCAGCAGCTATTCTAGCGGGGGGATGGGTGAGCAGTTCTTC. Translating it yields CASSYSSGGMGEQFF.

This clone was recorded at least ten times. The genes are TRBV5-1 and TRBJ1-5; D ambiguous. V lost 0 bases and J lost 7, with 11 bases in between. The V gene's germline CDR1 is SGHRS and CDR2 YFSETQ. CDR3 length: 14 amino acids. The CDR3 protein is CASSLDGEGQPQHF. The CDR3 nucleotides read TGCGCCAGCAGCTTGGATGGAGAAGGCCAGCCCCAGCATTTT.

V usage is TRBV5-1 and J usage is TRBJ2-3, with TRBD2 identical over 10 bases. Losses at the gene ends were 4 bases for V and 0 bases for J; bases not matched to a gene: 8. In germline, CDR1 is SGHRS, CDR2 YFSETQ. The CDR3 is made up of 17 amino acids. The CDR3, as DNA: TGCGCCAGCAGCCAGCACGGGACTAGCGCGAGCACAGATACGCAGTATTTT. Translation: CASSQHGTSASTDTQYF. The variable domain in full, completed from reference TRBV5-1 and TRBJ2-3, reads KAGVTQTPRYLIKTRGQQVTLSCSPISGHRSVSWYQQTPGQGLQFLFEYFSETQRNKGNFPGRFSGRQFSNSRSEMNVSTLELGDSALYLCASSQHGTSASTDTQYFGPGTRLTVL.

The rearrangement links TRBV11-3 to TRBJ1-3; tentatively, D is TRBD1 (5 bases). Trimming stripped 5 bases from V and 4 bases from J, with 6 bases between. This CDR3 spans 12 amino acids. Germline values: CDR1 SGHNT, CDR2 YENEEA. This CDR3 is CASSPGGNTIYF. CDR3 in DNA: TGTGCCAGCAGCCCAGGGGGAAACACCATATATTTT.

The rearrangement uses TRBV5-1 and TRBJ1-4, with 8 positions matching TRBD1. J lost 6 bases, V lost 0 bases, and 4 bases had no gene match. This CDR3 is built from 15 residues. Germline lookup yields CDR1 SGHRS and CDR2 YFSETQ. The CDR3 DNA sequence: TGCGCCAGCAGCTTGGCCCCAGGGGGCTATGAAAAACTGTTTTTT. Residues: CASSLAPGGYEKLFF.

In its sample, this clone was seen a few times. The chain carries TRBV2 and TRBJ1-4; a weak D match, TRBD1 (6 bases). Germline CDR1 and CDR2: SNHLY and FYNNEI. CDR3 size: 13 residues. The V and J ends lost 8 bases and 5 bases respectively, with 12 bases between them. Written as DNA, the CDR3 is TGTGCCAGCGGGGGCAATTTAAATGAAAAACTGTTTTTT. Protein product: CASGGNLNEKLFF.